This T cell receptor (beta chain) emerged from a study of glioma-infiltrating T cells (TCRdb year 2016). Looking at the study overall: Sequencing of TCR alpha- and beta-chain repertoires was performed on glioma tissue, on non-neoplastic brain tissue, and on matched peripheral blood mononuclear cells. The paired cohort comprised three low-grade glioma patients, 8 or 9 primary glioblastoma patients and three non-glioma patients contributing non-neoplastic brain tissue. To measure divergence between tissue and blood T-cell populations, each tissue-infiltrating repertoire was compared with the peripheral blood repertoire of the same patient.

TCR alpha and beta CDR3 regions were amplified with the iRepertoire nested amplicon-rescue multiplex PCR (arm-PCR) platform from RNA. One-step reverse transcription and amplification used about 90-450 ng of tissue mRNA or PBMC total RNA as input. After bead purification, a secondary multiplex PCR added Illumina adapters, and libraries were gel-purified between 200 and 400 bp. Demultiplexing relied on internal 6-nucleotide barcodes carried by the libraries. The libraries were sequenced on an Illumina MiSeq using 2x220 or 2x250 nucleotide paired-end reads. Concerning the study's data processing: Paired reads were merged using FLASH 1.2.11 and aligned with BWA-MEM to the GRCh37 human genome, and TRA and TRB reads were then extracted. An IMGT-derived reference of cassette sequences and CDR3 motifs, with pseudogenes included, was used for V and J assignment. Reads were translated in three frames, and productive CDR3s were defined as those with a C...FGXG motif and no stop codons. Unique combinations of V-J cassette pair and CDR3 amino acid sequence were defined as clonotypes. Reads were filtered by Hamming distance, thresholded by each sample's sequence error rate in mapped regions. TCRdb reprocessing: public reads trimmed at Q25 with fastp, clones called with MiXCR, in-frame beta chains kept. Every distinct CDR3 protein forms one entry, paired with its most common genes and DNA. TCRdb, not the authors, supplied the V and J calls. This sample lists about 110,000 distinct CDR3 sequences; around a quarter were detected once. Of the sample, about a third falls within the top ten clones.

Remarks on this clonotype: The clone's antigen remains unknown. Base qualities are not provided; no much larger clone lies one nucleotide away.

Taken from cysteine to phenylalanine, the CDR3 has 18 residues. The only DNA kept is the CDR3, 54 bases in frame from the first base. V and J are trimmed by 6 bases and 4 bases, and the gene matches miss 11 bases of the junction. In the germline V gene, CDR1 corresponds to ENHRY and CDR2 to SYGVKD. Overall results and qualifications from the work: VJ-independent divergence between tissue and blood was found to be below expectation in non-neoplastic patients but above expectation in all gliomas, particularly low-grade gliomas. Very few CDR3 sequences were shared between tissue and blood, attributed to high CDR3 diversity and limited sampling. The group comparisons were based on small numbers of patients: three non-neoplastic, three low-grade glioma and seven or eight glioblastoma patients.

The sample comprised glioma tissue, nonneoplastic brain tissue, or PBMCs (not recorded which). This sequence originates from a human donor with low-grade glioma or glioblastoma, undergoing nonglioma brain surgery, or in good health (not recorded which). The V gene is TRBV10-3 and the J gene is TRBJ2-1, and 14 junctional nucleotides match TRBD2. CDR3 sequence: CAIRGGLAGAAGYNEQFF. The nucleotide sequence reads as follows: TGTGCCATCAGAGGGGGACTAGCGGGAGCAGCCGGTTACAATGAGCAGTTCTTC.